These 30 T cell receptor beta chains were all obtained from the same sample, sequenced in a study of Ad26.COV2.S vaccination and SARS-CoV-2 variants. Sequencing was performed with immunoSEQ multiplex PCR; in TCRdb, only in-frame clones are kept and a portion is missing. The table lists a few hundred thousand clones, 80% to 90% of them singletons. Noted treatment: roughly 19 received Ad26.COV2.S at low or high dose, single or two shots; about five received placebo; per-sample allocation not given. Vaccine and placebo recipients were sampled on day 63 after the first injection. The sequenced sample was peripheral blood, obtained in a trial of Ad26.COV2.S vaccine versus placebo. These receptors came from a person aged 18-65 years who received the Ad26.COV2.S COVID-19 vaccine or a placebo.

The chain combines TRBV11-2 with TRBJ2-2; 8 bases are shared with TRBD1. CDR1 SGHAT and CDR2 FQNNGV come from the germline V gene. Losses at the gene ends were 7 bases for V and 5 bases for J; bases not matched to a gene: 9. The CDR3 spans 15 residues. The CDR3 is CASTAFTGGTGELFF. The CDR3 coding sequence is TGTGCCAGCACCGCTTTTACAGGGGGAACCGGGGAGCTGTTTTTT. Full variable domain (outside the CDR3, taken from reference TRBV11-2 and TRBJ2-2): EAGVAQSPRYKIIEKRQSVAFWCNPISGHATLYWYQQILGQGPKLLIQFQNNGVVDDSQLPKDRFSAERLKGVDSTLKIQPAKLEDSAVYLCASTAFTGGTGELFFGEGSRLTVL.

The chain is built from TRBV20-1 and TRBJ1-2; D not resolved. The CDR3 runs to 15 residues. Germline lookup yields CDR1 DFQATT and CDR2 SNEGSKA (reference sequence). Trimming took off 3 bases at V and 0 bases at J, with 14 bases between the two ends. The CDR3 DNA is TGCAGTGCTAGTATGGACGCTTCAGCTAACTATGGCTACACCTTC. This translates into CSASMDASANYGYTF.

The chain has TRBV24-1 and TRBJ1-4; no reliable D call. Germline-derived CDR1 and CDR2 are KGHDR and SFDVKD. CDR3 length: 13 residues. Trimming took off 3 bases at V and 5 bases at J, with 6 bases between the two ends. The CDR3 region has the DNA TGTGCCACCAGTGATAAACCAAATGAAAAACTGTTTTTT. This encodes CATSDKPNEKLFF.

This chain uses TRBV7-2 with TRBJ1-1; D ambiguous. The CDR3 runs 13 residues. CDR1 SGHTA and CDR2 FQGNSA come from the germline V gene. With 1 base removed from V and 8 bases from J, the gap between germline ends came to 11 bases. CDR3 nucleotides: TGTGCCAGCAGCTTAGGAATAAGGAGGGAAGCTTTCTTT. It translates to CASSLGIRREAFF.

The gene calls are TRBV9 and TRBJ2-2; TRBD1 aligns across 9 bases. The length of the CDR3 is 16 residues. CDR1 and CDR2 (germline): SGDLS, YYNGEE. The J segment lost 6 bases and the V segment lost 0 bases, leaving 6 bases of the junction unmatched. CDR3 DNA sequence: TGTGCCAGCAGCGTAGATTGGACAGGGGCGGCCGGGGAGCTGTTTTTT. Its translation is CASSVDWTGAAGELFF.

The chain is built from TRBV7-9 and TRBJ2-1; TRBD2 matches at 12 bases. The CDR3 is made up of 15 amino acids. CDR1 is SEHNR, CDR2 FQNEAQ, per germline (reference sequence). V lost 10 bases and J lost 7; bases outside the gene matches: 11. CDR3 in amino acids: CATHQTSGRRNEQFF. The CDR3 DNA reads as TGTGCCACCCACCAGACTAGCGGGAGACGTAATGAGCAGTTCTTC.

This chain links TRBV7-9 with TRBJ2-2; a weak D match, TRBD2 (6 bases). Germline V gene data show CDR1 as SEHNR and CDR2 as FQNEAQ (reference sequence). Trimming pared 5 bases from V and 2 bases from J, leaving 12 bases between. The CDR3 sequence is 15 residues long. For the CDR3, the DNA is TGTGCCAGCAGCCTACCGGGACTTAACACCGGGGAGCTGTTTTTT. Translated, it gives CASSLPGLNTGELFF.

The CDR3 nucleotides read TGTGCCACTTCCGCCTACAATGAGCAGTTCTTC. Translating gives CATSAYNEQFF. The chain joins TRBV7-2 to TRBJ2-1; D call uncertain. With 10 bases removed from V and 2 bases from J, the gap between germline ends came to 6 bases. The length of the CDR3 is 11 residues. From germline, CDR1 is SGHTA and CDR2 FQGNSA.

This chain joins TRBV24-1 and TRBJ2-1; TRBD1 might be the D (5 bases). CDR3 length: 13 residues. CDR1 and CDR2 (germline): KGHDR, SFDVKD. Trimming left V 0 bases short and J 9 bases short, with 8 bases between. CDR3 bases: TGTGCCACCAGTGATTTGCATCAGGGTGAGCAGTTCTTC. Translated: CATSDLHQGEQFF.

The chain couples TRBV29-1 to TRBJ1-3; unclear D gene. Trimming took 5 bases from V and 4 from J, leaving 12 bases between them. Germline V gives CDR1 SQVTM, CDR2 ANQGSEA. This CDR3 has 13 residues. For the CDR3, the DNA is TGCAGCGTTTCAGAAGGGAGCGGAAACACCATATATTTT. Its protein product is CSVSEGSGNTIYF.

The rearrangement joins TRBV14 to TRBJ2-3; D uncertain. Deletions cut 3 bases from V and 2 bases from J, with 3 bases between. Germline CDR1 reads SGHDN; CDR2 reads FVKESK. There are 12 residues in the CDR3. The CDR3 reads CASSQVTDTQYF. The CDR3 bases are TGTGCCAGCAGCCAGGTCACAGATACGCAGTATTTT. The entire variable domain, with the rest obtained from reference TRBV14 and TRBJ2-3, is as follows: EAGVTQFPSHSVIEKGQTVTLRCDPISGHDNLYWYRRVMGKEIKFLLHFVKESKQDESGMPNNRFLAERTGGTYSTLKVQPAELEDSGVYFCASSQVTDTQYFGPGTRLTVL.

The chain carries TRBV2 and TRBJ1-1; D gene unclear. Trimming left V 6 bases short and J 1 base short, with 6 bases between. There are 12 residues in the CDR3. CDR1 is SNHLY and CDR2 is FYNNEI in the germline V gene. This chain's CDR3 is CASRFTNTEAFF. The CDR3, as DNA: TGTGCCAGCAGATTTACGAACACTGAAGCTTTCTTT.

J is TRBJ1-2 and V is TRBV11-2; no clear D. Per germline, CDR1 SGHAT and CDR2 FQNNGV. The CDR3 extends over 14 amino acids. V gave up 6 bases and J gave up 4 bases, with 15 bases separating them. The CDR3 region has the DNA TGTGCCAGCAGGTCCCTAACGGGTGGCTATGGCTACACCTTC. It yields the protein CASRSLTGGYGYTF.

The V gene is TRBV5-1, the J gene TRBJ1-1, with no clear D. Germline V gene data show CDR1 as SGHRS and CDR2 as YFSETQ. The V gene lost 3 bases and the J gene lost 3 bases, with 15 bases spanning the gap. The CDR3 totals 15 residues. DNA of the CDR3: TGCGCCAGCAGCTCCATCTTTGTTGGCGACACTGAAGCTTTCTTT. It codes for CASSSIFVGDTEAFF.

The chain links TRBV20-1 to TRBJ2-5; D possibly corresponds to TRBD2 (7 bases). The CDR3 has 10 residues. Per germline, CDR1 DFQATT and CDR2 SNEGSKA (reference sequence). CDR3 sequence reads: CSGGPETQYF. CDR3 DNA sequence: TGCTCGGGGGGCCCAGAGACCCAGTACTTC.

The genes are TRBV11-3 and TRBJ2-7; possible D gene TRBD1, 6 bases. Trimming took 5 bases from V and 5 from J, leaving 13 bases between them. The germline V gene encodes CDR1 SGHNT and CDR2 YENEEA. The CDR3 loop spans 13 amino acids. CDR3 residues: CASSLQGTDEQYF. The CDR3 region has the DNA TGTGCCAGCAGCCTTCAGGGGACCGACGAGCAGTACTTC.

CDR3 nucleotides: TGCGCCAGCAGCTTGGCGAGGGACAGGGGAGAGACCCAGTACTTC. It encodes CASSLARDRGETQYF. This sequence joins TRBV5-1 and TRBJ2-5; 10 bases agree with TRBD1. Per germline, CDR1 SGHRS and CDR2 YFSETQ. The CDR3 runs 15 residues. Trimming cost V 0 bases and J 4 bases; bases outside gene matches: 3.

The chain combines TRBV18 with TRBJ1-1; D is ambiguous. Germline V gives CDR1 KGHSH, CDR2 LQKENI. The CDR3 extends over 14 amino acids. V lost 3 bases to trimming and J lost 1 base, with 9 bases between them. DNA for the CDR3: TGTGCCAGCTCACCTTCACTGGGGAACACTGAAGCTTTCTTT. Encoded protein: CASSPSLGNTEAFF.

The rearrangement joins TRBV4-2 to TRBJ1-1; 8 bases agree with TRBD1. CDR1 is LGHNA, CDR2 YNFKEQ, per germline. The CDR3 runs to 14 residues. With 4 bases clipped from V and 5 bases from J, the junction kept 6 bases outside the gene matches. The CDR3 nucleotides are TGTGCCAGCAGCCCCGAGGACAGGGAAACTGAAGCTTTCTTT. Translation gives CASSPEDRETEAFF.

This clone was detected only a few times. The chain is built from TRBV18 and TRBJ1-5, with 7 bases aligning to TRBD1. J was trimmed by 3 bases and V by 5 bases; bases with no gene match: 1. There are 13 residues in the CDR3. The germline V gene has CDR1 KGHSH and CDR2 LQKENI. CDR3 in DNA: TGTGCCAGCTCAGGACAGGACAATCAGCCCCAGCATTTT. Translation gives CASSGQDNQPQHF.

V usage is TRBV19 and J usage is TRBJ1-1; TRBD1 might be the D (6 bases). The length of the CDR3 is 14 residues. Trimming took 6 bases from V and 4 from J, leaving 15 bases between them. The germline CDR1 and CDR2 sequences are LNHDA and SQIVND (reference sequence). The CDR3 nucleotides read TGTGCCAGTAGCCCTAATAACAGGGCCACTGAAGCTTTCTTT. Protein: CASSPNNRATEAFF.

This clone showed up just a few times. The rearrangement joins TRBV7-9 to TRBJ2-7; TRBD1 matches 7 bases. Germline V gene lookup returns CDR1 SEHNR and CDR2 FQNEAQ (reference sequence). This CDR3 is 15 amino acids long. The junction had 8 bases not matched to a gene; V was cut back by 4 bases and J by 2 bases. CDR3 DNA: TGTGCCAGCAGCTCACCAGACAGGGCCCCCTACGAGCAGTACTTC. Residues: CASSSPDRAPYEQYF.

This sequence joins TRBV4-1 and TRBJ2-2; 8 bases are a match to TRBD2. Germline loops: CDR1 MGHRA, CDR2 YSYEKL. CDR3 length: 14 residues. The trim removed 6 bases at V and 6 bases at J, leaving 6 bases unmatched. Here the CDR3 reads CASRPGLGPGELFF. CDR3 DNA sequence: TGCGCCAGCAGGCCGGGACTAGGCCCCGGGGAGCTGTTTTTT.

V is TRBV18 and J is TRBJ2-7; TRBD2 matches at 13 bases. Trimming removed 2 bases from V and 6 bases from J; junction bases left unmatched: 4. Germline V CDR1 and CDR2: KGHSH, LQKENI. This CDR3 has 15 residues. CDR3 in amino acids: CASSPGLAGDPEQYF. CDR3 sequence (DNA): TGTGCCAGCTCACCAGGACTAGCGGGAGATCCCGAGCAGTACTTC.

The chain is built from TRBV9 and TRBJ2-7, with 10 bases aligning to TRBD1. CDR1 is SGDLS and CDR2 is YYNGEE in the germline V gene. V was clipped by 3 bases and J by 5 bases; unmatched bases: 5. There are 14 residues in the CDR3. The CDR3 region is CASSGGDRGHEQYF. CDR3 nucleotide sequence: TGTGCCAGCAGCGGGGGGGACAGGGGCCACGAGCAGTACTTC.

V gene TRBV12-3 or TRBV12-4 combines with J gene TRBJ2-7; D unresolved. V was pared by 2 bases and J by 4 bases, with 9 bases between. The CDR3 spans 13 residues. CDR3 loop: CASSLPPVYEQYF. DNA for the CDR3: TGTGCCAGCAGTTTACCACCGGTGTACGAGCAGTACTTC.

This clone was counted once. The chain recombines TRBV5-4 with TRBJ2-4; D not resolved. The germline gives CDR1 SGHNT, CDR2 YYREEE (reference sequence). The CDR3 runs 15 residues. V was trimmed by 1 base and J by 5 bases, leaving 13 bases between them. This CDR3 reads CASSLSVGTQNIQYF. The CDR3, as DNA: TGTGCCAGCAGCTTGAGTGTAGGCACCCAAAACATTCAGTACTTC.

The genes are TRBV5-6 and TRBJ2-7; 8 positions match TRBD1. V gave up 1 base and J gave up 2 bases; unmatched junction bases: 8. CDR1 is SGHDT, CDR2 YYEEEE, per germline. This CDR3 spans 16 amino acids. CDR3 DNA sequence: TGTGCCAGCAGCTTGAAACCCGGGACAGGAACCTACGAGCAGTACTTC. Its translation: CASSLKPGTGTYEQYF.

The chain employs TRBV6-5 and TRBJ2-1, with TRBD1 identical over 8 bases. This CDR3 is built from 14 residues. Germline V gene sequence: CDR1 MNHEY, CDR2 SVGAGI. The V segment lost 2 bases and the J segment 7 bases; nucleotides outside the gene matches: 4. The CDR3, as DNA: TGTGCCAGCAGTTACAGGACAGGGCAGAATGAGCAGTTCTTC. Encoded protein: CASSYRTGQNEQFF.

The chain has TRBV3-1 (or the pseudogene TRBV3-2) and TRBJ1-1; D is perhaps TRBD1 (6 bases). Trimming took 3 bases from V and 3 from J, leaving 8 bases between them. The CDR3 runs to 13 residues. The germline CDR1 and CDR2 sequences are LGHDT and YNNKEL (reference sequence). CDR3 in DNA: TGTGCCAGCAGCCAGGGGACATACACTGAAGCTTTCTTT. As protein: CASSQGTYTEAFF.